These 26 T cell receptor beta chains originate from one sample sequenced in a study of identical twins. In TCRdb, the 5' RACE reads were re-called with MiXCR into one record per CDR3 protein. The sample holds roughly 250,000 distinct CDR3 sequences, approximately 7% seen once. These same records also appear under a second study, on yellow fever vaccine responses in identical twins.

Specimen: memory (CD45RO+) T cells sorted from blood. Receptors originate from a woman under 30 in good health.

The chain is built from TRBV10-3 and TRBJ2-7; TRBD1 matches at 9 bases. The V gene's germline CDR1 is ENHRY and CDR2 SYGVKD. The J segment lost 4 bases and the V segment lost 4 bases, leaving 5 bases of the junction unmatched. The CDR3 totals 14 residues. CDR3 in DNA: TGTGCCATCAGTGCCGACAGGGGGTCGTACGAGCAGTACTTC. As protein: CAISADRGSYEQYF.

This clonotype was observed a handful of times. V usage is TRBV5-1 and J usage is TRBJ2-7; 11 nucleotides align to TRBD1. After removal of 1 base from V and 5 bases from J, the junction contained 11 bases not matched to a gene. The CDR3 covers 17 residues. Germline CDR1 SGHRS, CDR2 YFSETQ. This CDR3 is CASSLSSWPGQGDEQYV. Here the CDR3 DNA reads TGCGCCAGCAGCTTGAGTAGCTGGCCGGGACAGGGGGACGAGCAGTACGTC.

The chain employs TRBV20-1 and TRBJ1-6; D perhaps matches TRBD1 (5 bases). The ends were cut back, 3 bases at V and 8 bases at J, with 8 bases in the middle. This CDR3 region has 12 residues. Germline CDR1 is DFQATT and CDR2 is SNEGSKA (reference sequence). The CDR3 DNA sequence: TGCAGTGCTAGGGGCAGGGATTCACCCCTCCACTTT. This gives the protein CSARGRDSPLHF.

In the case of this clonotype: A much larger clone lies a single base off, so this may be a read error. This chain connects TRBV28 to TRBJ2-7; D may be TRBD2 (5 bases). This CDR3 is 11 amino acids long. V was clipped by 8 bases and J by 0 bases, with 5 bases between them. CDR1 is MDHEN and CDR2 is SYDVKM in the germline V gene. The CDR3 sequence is CASGSSYEQYV. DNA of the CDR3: TGTGCCAGCGGGAGCTCCTACGAGCAGTACGTC.

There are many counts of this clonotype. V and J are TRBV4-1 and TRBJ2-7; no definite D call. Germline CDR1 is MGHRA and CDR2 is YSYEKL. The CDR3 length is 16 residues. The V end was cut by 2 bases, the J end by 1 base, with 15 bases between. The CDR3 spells CASSQNVVTVSYEQYF. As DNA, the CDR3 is TGCGCCAGCAGCCAAAACGTAGTGACGGTATCCTACGAGCAGTACTTC.

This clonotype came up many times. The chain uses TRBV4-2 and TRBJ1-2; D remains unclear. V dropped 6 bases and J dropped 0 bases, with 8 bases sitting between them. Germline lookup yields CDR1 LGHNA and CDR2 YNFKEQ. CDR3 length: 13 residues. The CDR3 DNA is TGTGCCAGCAGGGACGCGGCTAACTATGGCTACACCTTC. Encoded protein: CASRDAANYGYTF.

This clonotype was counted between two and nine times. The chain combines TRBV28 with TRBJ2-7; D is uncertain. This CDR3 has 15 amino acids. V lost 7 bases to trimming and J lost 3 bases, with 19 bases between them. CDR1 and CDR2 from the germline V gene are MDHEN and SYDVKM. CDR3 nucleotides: TGTGCCAGCACCCCCCCGGGCACCACCTTCTACGAGCAGTACTTC. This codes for CASTPPGTTFYEQYF.

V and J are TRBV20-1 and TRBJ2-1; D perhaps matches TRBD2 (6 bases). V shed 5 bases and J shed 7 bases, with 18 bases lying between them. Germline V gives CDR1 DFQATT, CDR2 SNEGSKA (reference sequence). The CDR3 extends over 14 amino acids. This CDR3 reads CSAASDGVRNEQFF. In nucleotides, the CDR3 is TGCAGTGCTGCTAGCGATGGGGTACGGAATGAGCAGTTCTTC.

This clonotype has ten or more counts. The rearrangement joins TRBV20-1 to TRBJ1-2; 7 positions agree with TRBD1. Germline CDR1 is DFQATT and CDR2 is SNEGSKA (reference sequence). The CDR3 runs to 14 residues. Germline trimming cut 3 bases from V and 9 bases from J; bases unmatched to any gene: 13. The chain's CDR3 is CSARDGTEGSRYTF. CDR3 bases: TGCAGTGCTAGGGACGGGACAGAAGGTAGTCGCTACACCTTC.

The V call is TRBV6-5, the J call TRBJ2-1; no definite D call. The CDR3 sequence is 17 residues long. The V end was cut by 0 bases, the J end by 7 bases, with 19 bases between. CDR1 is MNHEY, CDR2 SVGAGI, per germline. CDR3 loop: CASSYSPAALGKNEQFF. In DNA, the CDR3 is TGTGCCAGCAGTTACTCGCCAGCAGCCCTGGGGAAAAATGAGCAGTTCTTC.

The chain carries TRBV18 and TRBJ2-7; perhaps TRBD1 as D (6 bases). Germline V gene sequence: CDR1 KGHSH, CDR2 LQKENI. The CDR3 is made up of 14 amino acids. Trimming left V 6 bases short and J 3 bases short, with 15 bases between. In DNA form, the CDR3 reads TGTGCCAGCTCTCGCACCGGGACACACTACGAGCAGTACTTC. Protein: CASSRTGTHYEQYF. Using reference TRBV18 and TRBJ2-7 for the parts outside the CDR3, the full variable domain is NAGVMQNPRHLVRRRGQEARLRCSPMKGHSHVYWYRQLPEEGLKFMVYLQKENIIDESGMPKERFSAEFPKEGPSILRIQQVVRGDSAAYFCASSRTGTHYEQYFGPGTRLTVT.

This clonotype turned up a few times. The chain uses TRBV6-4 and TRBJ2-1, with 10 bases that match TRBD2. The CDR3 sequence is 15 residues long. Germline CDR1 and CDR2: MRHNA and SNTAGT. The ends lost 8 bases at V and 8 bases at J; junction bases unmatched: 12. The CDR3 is CASAILAGSVDEQFF. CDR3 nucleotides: TGTGCCAGCGCAATACTAGCGGGGTCCGTGGATGAGCAGTTCTTC.

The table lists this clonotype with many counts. The CDR3 nucleotides are TGCGCCAGCAGCTACAAAACAGGGAACACTGAAGCTTTCTTT. Amino acid sequence: CASSYKTGNTEAFF. The chain couples TRBV5-1 to TRBJ1-1, with a tentative D call TRBD1 (5 bases). This CDR3 is 14 amino acids long. V was shortened by 3 bases and J by 1 base, with 10 bases between the two germline ends. Germline V lookup: CDR1 SGHRS, CDR2 YFSETQ.

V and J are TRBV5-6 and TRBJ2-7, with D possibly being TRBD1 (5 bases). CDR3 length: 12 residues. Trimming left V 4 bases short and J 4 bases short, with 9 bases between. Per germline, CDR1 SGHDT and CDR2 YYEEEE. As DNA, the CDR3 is TGTGCCAGCAGCCCGAAGGGGTACGAGCAGTACTTC. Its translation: CASSPKGYEQYF.

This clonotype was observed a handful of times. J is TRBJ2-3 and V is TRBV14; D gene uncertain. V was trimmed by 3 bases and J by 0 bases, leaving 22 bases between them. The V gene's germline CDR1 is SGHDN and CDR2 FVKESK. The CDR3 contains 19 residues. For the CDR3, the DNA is TGTGCCAGCAGCCAGGCGATCCGGAGTGGGCTCTCTAGCACAGATACGCAGTATTTT. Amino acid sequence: CASSQAIRSGLSSTDTQYF.

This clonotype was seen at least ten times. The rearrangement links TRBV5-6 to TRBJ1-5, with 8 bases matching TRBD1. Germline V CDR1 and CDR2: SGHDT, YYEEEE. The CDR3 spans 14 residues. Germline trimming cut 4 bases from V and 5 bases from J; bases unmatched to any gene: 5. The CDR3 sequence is CASSPQGADQPQHF. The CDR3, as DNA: TGTGCCAGCAGCCCTCAGGGGGCCGATCAGCCCCAGCATTTT.

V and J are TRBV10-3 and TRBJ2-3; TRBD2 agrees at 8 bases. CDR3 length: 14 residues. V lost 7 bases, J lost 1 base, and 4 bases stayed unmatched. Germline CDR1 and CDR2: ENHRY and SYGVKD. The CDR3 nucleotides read TGTGCCATCACTTCGGGGGGGGGCACAGATACGCAGTATTTT. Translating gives CAITSGGGTDTQYF.

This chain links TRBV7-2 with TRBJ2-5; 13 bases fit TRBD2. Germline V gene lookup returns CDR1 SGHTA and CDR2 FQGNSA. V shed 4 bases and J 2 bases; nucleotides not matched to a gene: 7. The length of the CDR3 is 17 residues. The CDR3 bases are TGTGCCAGCAGCTCCCGCCGGACTAGCGGGAGTCAAGAGACCCAGTACTTC. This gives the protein CASSSRRTSGSQETQYF.

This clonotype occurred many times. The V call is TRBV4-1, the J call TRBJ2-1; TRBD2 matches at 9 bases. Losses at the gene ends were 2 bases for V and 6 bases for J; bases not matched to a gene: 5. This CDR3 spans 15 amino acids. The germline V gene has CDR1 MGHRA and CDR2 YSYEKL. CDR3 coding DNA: TGCGCCAGCAGCCAACTAGCGGGGACTGTCAATGAGCAGTTCTTC. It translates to CASSQLAGTVNEQFF.

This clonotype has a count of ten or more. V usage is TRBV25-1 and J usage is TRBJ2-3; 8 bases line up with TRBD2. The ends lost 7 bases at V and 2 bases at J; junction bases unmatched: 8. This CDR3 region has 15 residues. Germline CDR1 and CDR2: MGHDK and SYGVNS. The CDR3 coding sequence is TGTGCCAGCATAGGTGTAGCGGGGCTCACAGATACGCAGTATTTT. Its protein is CASIGVAGLTDTQYF.

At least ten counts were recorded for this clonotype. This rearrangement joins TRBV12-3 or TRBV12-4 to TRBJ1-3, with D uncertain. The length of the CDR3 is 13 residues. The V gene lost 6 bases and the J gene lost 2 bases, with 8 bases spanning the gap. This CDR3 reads CASRPGPGNTIYF. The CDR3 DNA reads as TGTGCCAGCAGACCAGGACCTGGAAACACCATATATTTT.

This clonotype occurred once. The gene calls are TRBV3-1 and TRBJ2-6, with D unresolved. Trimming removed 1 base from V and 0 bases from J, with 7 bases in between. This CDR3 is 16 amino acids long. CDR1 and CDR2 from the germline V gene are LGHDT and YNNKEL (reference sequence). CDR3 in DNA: TGTGCCAGCAGCCAAGGTAGAAGCTCTGGGGCCAACGTCCTGACTTTC. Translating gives CASSQGRSSGANVLTF.

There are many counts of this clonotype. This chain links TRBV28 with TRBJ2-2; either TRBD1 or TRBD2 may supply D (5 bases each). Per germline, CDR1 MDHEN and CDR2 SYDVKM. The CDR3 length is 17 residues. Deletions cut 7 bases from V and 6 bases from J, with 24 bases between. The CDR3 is CASTLPGGGALAGELFF. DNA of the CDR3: TGTGCCAGCACTCTCCCAGGTGGGGGAGCCTTAGCCGGGGAGCTGTTTTTT.

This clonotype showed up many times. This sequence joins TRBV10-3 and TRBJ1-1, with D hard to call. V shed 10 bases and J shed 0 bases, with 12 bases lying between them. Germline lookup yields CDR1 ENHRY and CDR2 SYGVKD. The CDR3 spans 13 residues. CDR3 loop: CASHDTVNTEAFF. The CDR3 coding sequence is TGTGCCAGCCATGACACGGTGAACACTGAAGCTTTCTTT.

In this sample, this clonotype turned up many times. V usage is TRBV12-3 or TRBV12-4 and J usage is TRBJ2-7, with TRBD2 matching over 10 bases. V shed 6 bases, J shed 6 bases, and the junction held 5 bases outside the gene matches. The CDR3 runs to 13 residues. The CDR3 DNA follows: TGTGCCAGCAGAACTAGCGGGACAGGCGAGCAGTACTTC. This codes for CASRTSGTGEQYF.

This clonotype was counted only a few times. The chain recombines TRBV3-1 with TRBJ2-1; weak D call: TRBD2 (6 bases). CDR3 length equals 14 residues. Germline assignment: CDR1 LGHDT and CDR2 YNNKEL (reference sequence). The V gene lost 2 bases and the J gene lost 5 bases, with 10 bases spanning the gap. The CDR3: CASSQLKRDNEQFF. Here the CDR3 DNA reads TGTGCCAGCAGCCAACTAAAGCGGGACAATGAGCAGTTCTTC.